The text below deals with one T cell receptor beta chain. The antigen is unknown. This specimen comes from a study of Graves' ophthalmopathy and Graves' hyperthyroidism. The study amplified TCR beta CDR3 regions using RNA transcripts. HTBI primers were employed in first-round RT-PCR, then a second-round multiplex PCR followed. TCRdb processed the multiplex PCR reads anew with MiXCR; each CDR3 protein has one entry. Among around 1.1 million distinct CDR3 sequences listed, about 36% were seen once. Study observations and caveats: The model achieved about 70% sensitivity and under 75% specificity for ophthalmopathy progression.

Diagnoses were established from clinical symptoms, serum thyroxine, TRAb, thyroid ultrasound and orbital computed tomography. Germline lookup yields CDR1 KGHDR and CDR2 SFDVKD. After removal of 4 bases from V and 1 base from J, the junction contained 6 bases not matched to a gene. The CDR3 runs to 16 residues. Input material: peripheral blood or thyroid tissue (not recorded which). The chain has TRBV24-1 and TRBJ2-5, with 9 bases fitting TRBD2. The origin of this receptor is an adult man with Graves' hyperthyroidism. The CDR3 sequence: CATSDTRTSVQETQYF. CDR3 DNA sequence: TGTGCCACCAGTGACACCCGGACTAGCGTCCAAGAGACCCAGTACTTC.